This TCR beta chain emerged from a study of blood T cells in healthy people across ages. Primers used in a second PCR of about 6 to 11 cycles were a sample-barcoded 5' primer and a J-beta primer mix. A minimum of 2.5 million CDR3-containing paired-end reads was obtained for each sample. In TCRdb, the 5' RACE reads were re-called with MiXCR into one record per CDR3 protein. The sample lists approximately 800,000 distinct CDR3 sequences; 62% were seen once. This CDR3 contains 16 residues. After removal of 5 bases from V and 4 bases from J, the junction contained 11 bases not matched to a gene. CDR1 is SGHTA, CDR2 FQGNSA, per germline.

Sample: blood. This chain uses TRBV7-2 with TRBJ1-5; 7 positions match TRBD1. This sequence originates from a man between 25 and 39 years old in good health. The CDR3 nucleotides read TGTGCCAGCAGCATGGGCGGGACAGCGGGGAATCAGCCCCAGCATTTT. It translates to CASSMGGTAGNQPQHF.